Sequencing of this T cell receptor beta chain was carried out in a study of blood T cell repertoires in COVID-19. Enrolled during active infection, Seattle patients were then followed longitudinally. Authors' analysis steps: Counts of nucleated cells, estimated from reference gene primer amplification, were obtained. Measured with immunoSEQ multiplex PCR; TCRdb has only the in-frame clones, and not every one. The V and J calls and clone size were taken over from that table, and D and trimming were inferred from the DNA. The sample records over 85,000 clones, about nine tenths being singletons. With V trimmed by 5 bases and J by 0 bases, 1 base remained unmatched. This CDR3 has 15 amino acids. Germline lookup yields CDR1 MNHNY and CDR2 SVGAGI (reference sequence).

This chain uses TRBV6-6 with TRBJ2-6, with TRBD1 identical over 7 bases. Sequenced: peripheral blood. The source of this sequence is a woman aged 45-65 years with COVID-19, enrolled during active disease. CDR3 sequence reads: CASSRDSSGANVLTF. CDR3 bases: TGTGCCAGCAGTCGGGACAGCTCTGGGGCCAACGTCCTGACTTTC.